The entry below describes one T cell receptor (beta chain). A single record per CDR3 protein comes from TCRdb applying MiXCR to the 5' RACE reads. Of about 240,000 distinct CDR3 sequences listed, 6% to 8.5% were seen once; the top ten hold under 7%. The data are from a study of identical twins. The V and J ends lost 2 bases and 0 bases respectively, with 8 bases between them. In germline, CDR1 is SNHLY, CDR2 FYNNEI. The CDR3 length is 14 residues. These data also formed part of another study, on yellow fever vaccine responses in identical twins.

The sequence came from a woman aged 18-35 years in good health. This chain uses TRBV2 with TRBJ2-7; no clear D. The sequenced sample was CD8+ T cells sorted from blood. Here the CDR3 reads CASSESFLSYEQYF. In nucleotides, the CDR3 is TGTGCCAGCAGTGAAAGTTTCCTCTCCTACGAGCAGTACTTC.